This entry features one T cell receptor (beta chain) sequence. Method: immunoSEQ multiplex PCR; TCRdb's copy keeps in-frame clones and lacks some. Of tens of thousands of clones in the sample, roughly three quarters were seen once. This sample is drawn from a study of memory CD4+ T cells and cytomegalovirus serostatus. The CDR3 extends over 13 amino acids. Trimming took 4 bases from V and 6 from J, leaving 11 bases between them. CDR1 is LGHNA, CDR2 YNFKEQ, per germline. The sort gate was single viable CD3+CD4+CD8-CD45RO+ cells for memory CD4+ T cells. The receptor was isolated from an adult in good health and CMV-seropositive. V gene TRBV4-2 combines with J gene TRBJ2-3; no clear D. The sequencing sample was made of memory CD4+ T cells from blood. The CDR3 protein is CASSPLASDTQYF. The DNA for the CDR3 is TGTGCCAGCAGCCCCCTTGCCTCCGATACGCAGTATTTT.